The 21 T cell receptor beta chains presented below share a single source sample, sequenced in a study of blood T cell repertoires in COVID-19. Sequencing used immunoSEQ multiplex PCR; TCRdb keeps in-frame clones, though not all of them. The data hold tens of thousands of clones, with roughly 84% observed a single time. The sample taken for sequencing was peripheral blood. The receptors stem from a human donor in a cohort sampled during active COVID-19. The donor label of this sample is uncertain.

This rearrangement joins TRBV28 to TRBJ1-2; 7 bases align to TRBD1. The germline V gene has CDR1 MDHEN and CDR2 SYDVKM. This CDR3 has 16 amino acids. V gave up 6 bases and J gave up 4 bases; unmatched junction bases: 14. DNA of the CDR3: TGTGCCAGCAGCCAACCCCGACAGGGTTCCCTCTATGGCTACACCTTC. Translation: CASSQPRQGSLYGYTF.

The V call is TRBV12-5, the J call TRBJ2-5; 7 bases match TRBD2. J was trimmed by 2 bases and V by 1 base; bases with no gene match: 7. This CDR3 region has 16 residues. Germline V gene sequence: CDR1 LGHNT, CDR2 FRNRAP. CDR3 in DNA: TGTGCTAGTGGTTTGGGCCTTGGAGCGGGACAAGAGACCCAGTACTTC. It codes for CASGLGLGAGQETQYF.

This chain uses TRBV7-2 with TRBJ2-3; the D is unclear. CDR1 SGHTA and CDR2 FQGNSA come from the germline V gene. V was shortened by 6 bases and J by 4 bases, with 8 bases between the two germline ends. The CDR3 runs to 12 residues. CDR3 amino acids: CASSTTADTQYF. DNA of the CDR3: TGTGCCAGCAGTACTACTGCAGATACGCAGTATTTT.

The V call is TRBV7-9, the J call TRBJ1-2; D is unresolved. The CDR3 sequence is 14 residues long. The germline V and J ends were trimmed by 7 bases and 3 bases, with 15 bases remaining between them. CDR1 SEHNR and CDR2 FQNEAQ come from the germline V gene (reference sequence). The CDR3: CASTVSGWDYGYTF. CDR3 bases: TGTGCCAGCACCGTATCAGGTTGGGACTATGGCTACACCTTC.

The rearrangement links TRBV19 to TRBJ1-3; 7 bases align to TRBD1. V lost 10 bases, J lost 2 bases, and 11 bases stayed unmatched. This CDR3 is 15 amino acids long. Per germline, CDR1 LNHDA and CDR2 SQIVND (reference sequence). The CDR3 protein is CATKTGILPGNTIYF. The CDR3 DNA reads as TGTGCCACTAAGACAGGGATTCTTCCTGGAAACACCATATATTTT.

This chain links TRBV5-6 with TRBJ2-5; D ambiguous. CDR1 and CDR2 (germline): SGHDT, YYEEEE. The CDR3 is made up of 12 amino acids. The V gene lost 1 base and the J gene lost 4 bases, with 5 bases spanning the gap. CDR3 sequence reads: CASSLRVETQYF. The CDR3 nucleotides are TGTGCCAGCAGCTTGCGAGTAGAGACCCAGTACTTC.

The CDR3 sequence is CASSLGAQGAYGLAYEQYF. The CDR3 region has the DNA TGTGCCAGCAGCTTAGGGGCACAGGGGGCCTACGGACTAGCCTACGAGCAGTACTTC. The chain employs TRBV7-2 and TRBJ2-7, with 9 positions matching TRBD1. V shed 1 base and J 2 bases; nucleotides not matched to a gene: 15. Germline assignment: CDR1 SGHTA and CDR2 FQGNSA. This CDR3 is built from 19 residues. Full variable domain (missing parts from reference TRBV7-2 and TRBJ2-7): GAGVSQSPSNKVTEKGKDVELRCDPISGHTALYWYRQSLGQGLEFLIYFQGNSAPDKSGLPSDRFSAERTGGSVSTLTIQRTQQEDSAVYLCASSLGAQGAYGLAYEQYFGPGTRLTVT.

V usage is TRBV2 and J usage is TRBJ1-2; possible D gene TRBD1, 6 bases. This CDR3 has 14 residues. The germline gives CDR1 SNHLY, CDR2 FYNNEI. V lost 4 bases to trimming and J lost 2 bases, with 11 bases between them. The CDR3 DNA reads TGTGCCAGCAGTGCGGCCAGGGGAAACTATGGCTACACCTTC. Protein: CASSAARGNYGYTF.

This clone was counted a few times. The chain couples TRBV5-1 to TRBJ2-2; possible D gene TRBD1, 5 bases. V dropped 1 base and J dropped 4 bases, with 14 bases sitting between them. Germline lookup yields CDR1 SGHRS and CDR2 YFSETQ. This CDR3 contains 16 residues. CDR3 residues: CASSLYIRAATGELFF. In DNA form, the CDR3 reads TGCGCCAGCAGCTTGTATATCAGGGCGGCCACCGGGGAGCTGTTTTTT.

The CDR3 sequence: CASSLGTGTSPLHF. The CDR3 nucleotides are TGTGCCAGCAGCTTAGGGACAGGGACTTCACCCCTCCACTTT. The chain recombines TRBV5-8 with TRBJ1-6, with 9 nucleotides matching TRBD1. The J segment lost 9 bases and the V segment lost 2 bases, leaving 3 bases of the junction unmatched. The CDR3 spans 14 residues. Germline CDR1 reads SGHTS; CDR2 reads YDEGEE.

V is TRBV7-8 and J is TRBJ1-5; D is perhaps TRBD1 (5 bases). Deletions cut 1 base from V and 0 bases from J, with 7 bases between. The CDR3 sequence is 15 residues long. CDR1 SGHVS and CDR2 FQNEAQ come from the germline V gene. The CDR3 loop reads CASSLEGFSNQPQHF. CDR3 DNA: TGTGCCAGCAGCTTAGAGGGGTTTAGCAATCAGCCCCAGCATTTT.

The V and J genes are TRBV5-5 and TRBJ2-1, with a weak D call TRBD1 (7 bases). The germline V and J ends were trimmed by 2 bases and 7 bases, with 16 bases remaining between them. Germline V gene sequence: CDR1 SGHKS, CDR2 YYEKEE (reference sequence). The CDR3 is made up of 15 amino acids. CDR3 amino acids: CASSFEGARGNEQFF. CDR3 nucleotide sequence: TGTGCCAGCAGCTTCGAGGGGGCCCGGGGGAATGAGCAGTTCTTC.

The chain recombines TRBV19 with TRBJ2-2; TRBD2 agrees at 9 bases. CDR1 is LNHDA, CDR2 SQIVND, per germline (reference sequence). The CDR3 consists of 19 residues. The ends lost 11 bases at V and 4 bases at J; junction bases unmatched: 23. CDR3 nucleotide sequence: TGTGCCTTCGGGGGAGGGGGACTAGCCCAACGAAGGGGCACCGGGGAGCTGTTTTTT. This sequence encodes CAFGGGGLAQRRGTGELFF.

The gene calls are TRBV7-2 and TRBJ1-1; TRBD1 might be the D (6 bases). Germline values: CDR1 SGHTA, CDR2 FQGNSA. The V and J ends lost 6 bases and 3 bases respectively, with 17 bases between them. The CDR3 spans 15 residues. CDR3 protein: CASSLTGGGYTEAFF. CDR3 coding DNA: TGTGCCAGCAGTCTTACCGGCGGGGGCTACACTGAAGCTTTCTTT.

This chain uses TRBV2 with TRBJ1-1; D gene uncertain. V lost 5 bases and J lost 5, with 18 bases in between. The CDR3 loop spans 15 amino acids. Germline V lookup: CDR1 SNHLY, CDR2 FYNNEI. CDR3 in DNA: TGTGCCAGCAGTCCTTCCTCCGGGATCTTTACTGAAGCTTTCTTT. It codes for CASSPSSGIFTEAFF.

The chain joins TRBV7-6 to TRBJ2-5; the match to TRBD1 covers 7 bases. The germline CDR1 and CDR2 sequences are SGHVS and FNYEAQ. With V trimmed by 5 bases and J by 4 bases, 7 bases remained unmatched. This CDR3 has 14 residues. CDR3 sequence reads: CASSTLAGGETQYF. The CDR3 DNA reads TGTGCCAGCAGCACCCTAGCAGGGGGAGAGACCCAGTACTTC.

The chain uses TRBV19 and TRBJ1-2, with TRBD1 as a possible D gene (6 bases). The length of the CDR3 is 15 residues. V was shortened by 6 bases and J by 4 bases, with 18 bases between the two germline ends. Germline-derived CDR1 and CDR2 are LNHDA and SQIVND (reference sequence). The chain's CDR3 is CASRKQGNRFYGYTF. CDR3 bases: TGTGCCAGTAGAAAACAGGGAAATAGGTTCTATGGCTACACCTTC.

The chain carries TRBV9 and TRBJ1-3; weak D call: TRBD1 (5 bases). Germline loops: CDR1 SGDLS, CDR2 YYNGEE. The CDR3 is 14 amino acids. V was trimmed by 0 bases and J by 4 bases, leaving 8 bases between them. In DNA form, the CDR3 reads TGTGCCAGCAGCGTAGAGTCAGGGGGAAACACCATATATTTT. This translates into CASSVESGGNTIYF.

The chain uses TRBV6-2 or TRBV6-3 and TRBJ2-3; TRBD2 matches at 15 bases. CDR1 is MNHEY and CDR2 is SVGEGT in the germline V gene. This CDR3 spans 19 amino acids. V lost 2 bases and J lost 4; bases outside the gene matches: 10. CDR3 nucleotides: TGTGCCAGCAGTTACCCCCGGACTAGCGGGGGGGCCGATCCAGATACGCAGTATTTT. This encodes CASSYPRTSGGADPDTQYF.

The CDR3 sequence is CASSWGGEYLNTEAFF. CDR3 sequence (DNA): TGTGCCAGCAGCTGGGGGGGTGAATATTTAAACACTGAAGCTTTCTTT. This chain joins TRBV5-6 and TRBJ1-1; weak D call: TRBD1 (5 bases). Germline CDR1 is SGHDT and CDR2 is YYEEEE. The V gene lost 3 bases and the J gene lost 2 bases, with 17 bases spanning the gap. The length of the CDR3 is 16 residues.

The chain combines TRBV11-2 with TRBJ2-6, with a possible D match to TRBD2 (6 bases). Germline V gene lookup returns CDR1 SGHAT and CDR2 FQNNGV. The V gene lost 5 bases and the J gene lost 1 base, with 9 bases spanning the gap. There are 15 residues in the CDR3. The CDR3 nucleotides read TGTGCCAGCAGCCACGGAGGGTCTGGGGCCAACGTCCTGACTTTC. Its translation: CASSHGGSGANVLTF. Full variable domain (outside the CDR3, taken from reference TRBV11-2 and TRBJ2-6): EAGVAQSPRYKIIEKRQSVAFWCNPISGHATLYWYQQILGQGPKLLIQFQNNGVVDDSQLPKDRFSAERLKGVDSTLKIQPAKLEDSAVYLCASSHGGSGANVLTFGAGSRLTVL.